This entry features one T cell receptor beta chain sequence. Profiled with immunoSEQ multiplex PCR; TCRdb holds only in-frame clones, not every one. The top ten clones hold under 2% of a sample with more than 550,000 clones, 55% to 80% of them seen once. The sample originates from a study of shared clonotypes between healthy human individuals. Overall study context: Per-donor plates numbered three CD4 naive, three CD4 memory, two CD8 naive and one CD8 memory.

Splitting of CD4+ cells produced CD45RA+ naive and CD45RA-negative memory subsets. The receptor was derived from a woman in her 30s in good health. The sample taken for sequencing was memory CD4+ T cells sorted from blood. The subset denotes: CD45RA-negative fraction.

The CDR3 nucleotides are TGTGCCAGCAGTCGGGACGGCTCCTACAATGAGCAGTTCTTC. Encoded protein: CASSRDGSYNEQFF. V gene TRBV6-5 combines with J gene TRBJ2-1; either TRBD1 or TRBD2 may supply D (5 bases each). Looked up from germline, CDR1 is MNHEY and CDR2 is SVGAGI. The germline V and J ends were trimmed by 5 bases and 0 bases, with 8 bases remaining between them. The CDR3 runs to 14 residues.